The rows below give T cell receptor beta chains drawn from one sample of a study of a mutant IDH1 vaccine in newly diagnosed glioma. These TCRs are of unknown antigen specificity. Using immunoSEQ multiplex PCR, the repertoire was profiled, and TCRdb retains in-frame clones only, with some absent. The repertoire has approximately 56,000 clones, about 61% of them found once; the top ten carry more than 4.5%. The sample here was peripheral blood mononuclear cells (PBMCs), taken from a glioma patient whose treatment included an IDH1 peptide vaccine. These receptor sequences come from a man aged 35 to 55 with glioma. Some clones in this sample may be carry-over from other donors' samples. The CDR3 runs from the conserved cysteine through the conserved F or W. The D gene is left open where the match is weak. Rows give clone size only sometimes, using once, few, many, or a class for an expanded clone.

TRBJ1-1 few TRBV25-1 - CASRSGENTEAFF TGTGCCAGCAGGAGTGGGGAGAACACTGAAGCTTTCTTT
TRBJ2-3 - TRBV10-3 - CAIRGARETQYF TGTGCCATCAGGGGGGCGCGGGAGACGCAGTATTTT
TRBJ1-1 - TRBV18 TRBD1 CASSPGQEGTEAFF TGTGCCAGCTCACCGGGACAGGAGGGGACTGAAGCTTTCTTT
TRBJ1-1 - TRBV5-1 - CASSENTNTEAFF TGCGCCAGCAGCGAAAATACGAACACTGAAGCTTTCTTT
TRBJ2-7 - TRBV6-1 - CASSLSGSNEQYF TGTGCCAGCAGCCTATCGGGCTCCAACGAGCAGTACTTC
TRBJ2-2 - TRBV5-1 TRBD1 CASTVGQGGTGELFF TGCGCCAGCACCGTCGGACAGGGAGGCACCGGGGAGCTGTTTTTT
TRBJ1-2 - TRBV5-4 TRBD1 CASSTGQGGYGYTF TGTGCCAGCAGCACAGGACAGGGCGGCTATGGCTACACCTTC
TRBJ2-5 once TRBV6-6 - CASSRRQNDPGTQYF TGTGCCAGCAGCCGACGCCAGAACGACCCGGGGACCCAGTACTTC
TRBJ1-2 - TRBV29-1 - CSVGEAPSPRGYTF TGCAGCGTTGGGGAAGCTCCCAGCCCTCGGGGCTACACCTTC
TRBJ2-3 - TRBV18 TRBD1 CASSPRTGGFPDTQYF TGTGCCAGCTCACCTAGGACAGGGGGATTCCCAGATACGCAGTATTTT
TRBJ2-3 - TRBV7-8 - CASSFRDVSTDTQYF TGTGCCAGCAGCTTTCGGGACGTGAGCACAGATACGCAGTATTTT
TRBJ2-2 - TRBV5-4 - CASSLAKGTSNTGELFF TGTGCCAGCAGCTTGGCCAAGGGGACTTCGAACACCGGGGAGCTGTTTTTT
TRBJ2-3 - TRBV2 - CASSVADTQYF TGTGCCAGCAGTGTCGCAGATACGCAGTATTTT
TRBJ2-6 - TRBV25-1 - CASSEYGAGANVLTF TGTGCCAGCAGTGAATATGGGGCCGGGGCCAACGTCCTGACTTTC
TRBJ1-4 - TRBV29-1 - CSVRGNEKLFF TGCAGCGTAAGGGGGAATGAAAAACTGTTTTTT
TRBJ1-1 - TRBV30 - CAWSPRVRVGDTEAFF TGTGCCTGGAGTCCAAGGGTGAGGGTGGGGGACACTGAAGCTTTCTTT
TRBJ1-2 - TRBV5-4 TRBD1 CASSVGQGSYGYTF TGTGCCAGCAGCGTGGGACAGGGAAGCTATGGCTACACCTTC
TRBJ1-5 - TRBV19 - CASRGQGISNQPQHF TGTGCCAGTAGGGGACAAGGGATTAGCAATCAGCCCCAGCATTTT
TRBJ2-3 - TRBV6-5 - CASTLPGTDTQYF TGTGCCAGCACCTTACCCGGGACAGATACGCAGTATTTT
TRBJ1-1 - TRBV5-1 - CASSLDWFRGGTFF TGCGCCAGCAGCTTGGATTGGTTCAGGGGAGGAACTTTCTTT
TRBJ1-2 - TRBV4-1 - CASSDKMGLNYRGYTF TGCGCCAGCAGTGATAAGATGGGATTGAATTATCGGGGCTACACCTTC
TRBJ1-5 - TRBV7-9 - CASSLGVDQPQHF TGTGCCAGCAGCTTAGGGGTGGATCAGCCCCAGCATTTT
TRBJ1-5 - TRBV5-1 - CASSTGDGGANQPQHF TGCGCCAGCAGCACGGGGGACGGTGGGGCCAATCAGCCCCAGCATTTT
TRBJ2-3 - TRBV7-6 TRBD2 CASSPQRGLADTQYF TGTGCCAGCAGCCCCCAGCGGGGACTAGCAGATACGCAGTATTTT
TRBJ1-2 few TRBV4-2 TRBD1 CASSRDRGRDGYTF TGTGCCAGCAGCCGAGACAGGGGGCGGGATGGCTACACCTTC
TRBJ1-2 - TRBV14 - CASSPGAYNGYTF TGTGCCAGCAGCCCCGGGGCGTACAATGGCTACACCTTC
TRBJ1-1 few TRBV29-1 - CSAGAVETEAFF TGCAGCGCAGGGGCCGTGGAGACTGAAGCTTTCTTT
TRBJ2-3 few TRBV14 TRBD2 CASSRDRGVSTDTQYF TGTGCCAGCAGCCGAGATCGGGGGGTTTCCACAGATACGCAGTATTTT
TRBJ1-6 few TRBV5-1 - CASSFITGSYNSPLHF TGCGCCAGCAGCTTTATTACTGGCTCCTATAATTCACCCCTCCACTTT
TRBJ1-6 few TRBV25-1 - CASSARARDSPLHF TGTGCCAGCAGTGCCCGAGCCCGGGATTCACCCCTCCACTTT
TRBJ1-4 - TRBV18 - CASSRTDVPVTNEKLFF TGTGCCAGCTCACGGACAGACGTACCTGTAACTAATGAAAAACTGTTTTTT
TRBJ2-2 - TRBV6-6 - CASSYGKARELFF TGTGCCAGCAGTTATGGAAAGGCCCGGGAGCTGTTTTTT
TRBJ2-2 - TRBV11-2 - CASRGNTGELFF TGTGCCAGCCGGGGGAACACCGGGGAGCTGTTTTTT
TRBJ1-1 - TRBV18 TRBD1 CASSENRGAFF TGTGCCAGCTCAGAGAACAGGGGAGCTTTCTTT
TRBJ1-2 - TRBV4-1 - CASSQDRAGYYGYTF TGCGCCAGCAGCCAAGACAGGGCAGGCTACTATGGCTACACCTTC
TRBJ2-5 - TRBV5-1 TRBD1 CASSRDWQGAGETQYF TGCGCCAGCAGCCGAGATTGGCAGGGGGCAGGGGAGACCCAGTACTTC
TRBJ2-3 few TRBV7-8 - CASSFNSLYTDTQYF TGTGCCAGCAGCTTCAACTCACTGTACACAGATACGCAGTATTTT
TRBJ1-4 - TRBV30 - CAWSGYSEKLFF TGTGCCTGGAGTGGGTACAGCGAAAAACTGTTTTTT
TRBJ2-2 - TRBV6-4 - CASSDRWGAITGELFF TGTGCCAGCAGTGACAGATGGGGGGCAATCACCGGGGAGCTGTTTTTT
TRBJ2-1 - TRBV2 - CASSDVGASSNEQFF TGTGCCAGCAGTGACGTCGGGGCTTCATCAAATGAGCAGTTCTTC
TRBJ2-7 once TRBV13 TRBD2 CASSSGGQGSSYEQYF TGTGCCAGCAGCTCGGGGGGGCAGGGGAGCTCCTACGAGCAGTACTTC
TRBJ1-2 - TRBV6-5 - CASRDGGRDGYTF TGTGCCAGCAGAGACGGGGGGAGGGATGGCTACACCTTC
TRBJ2-5 - TRBV14 - CASSQGGKGTQETQYF TGTGCCAGCAGCCAAGGGGGAAAGGGGACTCAAGAGACCCAGTACTTC
TRBJ2-7 - TRBV30 TRBD1 CAWRGQGVSYEQYF TGTGCCTGGAGAGGACAGGGGGTTTCCTACGAGCAGTACTTC
TRBJ2-2 many TRBV7-9 - CASTGRNTGELFF TGTGCCAGTACAGGGCGGAACACCGGGGAGCTGTTTTTT
TRBJ2-1 few TRBV6-5 - CASSYATYSGQFF TGTGCCAGCAGTTACGCTACCTATAGCGGGCAGTTCTTC
TRBJ1-3 - TRBV6-5 - CASLRGPSSGNTIYF TGTGCTTCCCTACGGGGCCCGAGCTCTGGAAACACCATATATTTT
TRBJ2-7 - TRBV19 TRBD2 CASSPGTSGGLTYEQYF TGTGCCAGTAGTCCAGGGACTAGCGGGGGCCTTACCTACGAGCAGTACTTC
TRBJ1-4 - TRBV6-6 - CASRVRDEKLFF TGTGCCAGCAGGGTACGGGATGAAAAACTGTTTTTT
TRBJ1-5 - TRBV7-2 - CASNLPGSNQPQHF TGTGCCAGCAACCTCCCAGGGAGCAATCAGCCCCAGCATTTT
TRBJ1-2 few TRBV7-8 - CASSPEEGRGYTF TGTGCCAGCAGCCCCGAGGAGGGCCGGGGCTACACCTTC
TRBJ2-2 - TRBV7-9 - CASSLDPSTFGELFF TGTGCCAGCAGCTTAGACCCCTCCACCTTCGGGGAGCTGTTTTTT
TRBJ2-7 - TRBV2 - CASSEWTREQYF TGTGCCAGCAGTGAATGGACGAGGGAGCAGTACTTC